The rows below give T cell receptor beta chains drawn from one sample of a study of shared clonotypes between healthy human individuals. Profiling relied on immunoSEQ multiplex PCR, and the TCRdb table lists in-frame clones only, not all of them. This table holds around 2.1 million clones, more than 85% found once. The sequencing input was naive CD8+ T cells from PBMCs. The receptors derive from a man younger than 35 in good health. Some clones in this sample may be carry-over from other donors' samples. Both conserved end residues are part of each CDR3. The D gene is left open where the match is weak. The listing skips clone size in some rows; elsewhere it reads once, few, many or a size class.

v_call: TRBV9
j_call: TRBJ2-3
d_call: TRBD2
clone_size: once
cdr3_nt: TGTGCCAGCAGCGTATGGACTAGCGGGGTCCAGGATACGCAGTATTTT
cdr3_aa: CASSVWTSGVQDTQYF

v_call: TRBV19
j_call: TRBJ1-2
d_call: -
clone_size: few
cdr3_nt: TGTGCCAGTAGTTGGGGAGGAGGGGACTATGGCTACACCTTC
cdr3_aa: CASSWGGGDYGYTF

v_call: TRBV4-1
j_call: TRBJ2-6
d_call: -
clone_size: -
cdr3_nt: TGCGCCAGCAGCCAAGAGAGTGGGCTAACTGGGGCCAACGTCCTGACTTTC
cdr3_aa: CASSQESGLTGANVLTF

v_call: TRBV27
j_call: TRBJ2-1
d_call: -
clone_size: -
cdr3_nt: TGTGCCAGCAGTCTAACAGGAGCCTACAATGAGCAGTTCTTC
cdr3_aa: CASSLTGAYNEQFF

v_call: TRBV19
j_call: TRBJ2-7
d_call: -
clone_size: -
cdr3_nt: TGTGCCAGCCGGCCGTTTGACAGCCACGAGCAGTACTTC
cdr3_aa: CASRPFDSHEQYF

v_call: TRBV4-2
j_call: TRBJ2-6
d_call: -
clone_size: -
cdr3_nt: TGTGCCAGCAGCCAAGGGGAATCTGGGGCCAACGTCCTGACTTTC
cdr3_aa: CASSQGESGANVLTF

v_call: TRBV9
j_call: TRBJ1-5
d_call: -
clone_size: once
cdr3_nt: TGTGCCAGCAGCGTAGGGGGAGGCGGCAATCAGCCCCAGCATTTT
cdr3_aa: CASSVGGGGNQPQHF

v_call: TRBV11-3
j_call: TRBJ2-1
d_call: TRBD2
clone_size: -
cdr3_nt: TGTGCCAGCAGCTTAGTGTCCCTAGCGGGGTACAATGAGCAGTTCTTC
cdr3_aa: CASSLVSLAGYNEQFF

v_call: TRBV10-1
j_call: TRBJ2-1
d_call: TRBD2
clone_size: -
cdr3_nt: TGCGCCAGCAGTGACTCCCTAGCGGGGATGACCTACAATGAGCAGTTCTTC
cdr3_aa: CASSDSLAGMTYNEQFF

v_call: TRBV11-3
j_call: TRBJ2-7
d_call: -
clone_size: once
cdr3_nt: TGTGCCAGCAGCCCGGCCAGCGGAGCCGGCGAGCAGTACTTC
cdr3_aa: CASSPASGAGEQYF

v_call: TRBV9
j_call: TRBJ2-2
d_call: -
clone_size: -
cdr3_nt: TGTGCCAGCAGCGTAGGGGGTGGGGCGCACACCGGGGAGCTGTTTTTT
cdr3_aa: CASSVGGGAHTGELFF

v_call: TRBV4-2
j_call: TRBJ2-7
d_call: -
clone_size: -
cdr3_nt: TGTGCCAGCAGCCAAGAACGGCAAGTGAGTTACGAGCAGTACTTC
cdr3_aa: CASSQERQVSYEQYF

v_call: TRBV4-1
j_call: TRBJ2-1
d_call: -
clone_size: -
cdr3_nt: TGCGCCAGCAGCCAGACGCCCGGTGCATGGAGTGAGCAGTTCTTC
cdr3_aa: CASSQTPGAWSEQFF

v_call: TRBV7-8
j_call: TRBJ2-3
d_call: -
clone_size: -
cdr3_nt: TGTGCCAGCAGCTTAGAAGGGGACGGAGTCACAGATACGCAGTATTTT
cdr3_aa: CASSLEGDGVTDTQYF

v_call: TRBV27
j_call: TRBJ2-1
d_call: TRBD2
clone_size: -
cdr3_nt: TGTGCCAGCAGCTATAGCGGGAGGGTTAATGAGCAGTTCTTC
cdr3_aa: CASSYSGRVNEQFF

v_call: TRBV2
j_call: TRBJ2-3
d_call: TRBD1
clone_size: -
cdr3_nt: TGTGCCAGCACCTTCAGGGACAGCTACACAGATACGCAGTATTTT
cdr3_aa: CASTFRDSYTDTQYF

v_call: TRBV27
j_call: TRBJ1-1
d_call: -
clone_size: -
cdr3_nt: TGTGCCAGCAGTTTCTTAGGTGTCTTGGTAGGGCCCCGTGAAGCTTTCTTT
cdr3_aa: CASSFLGVLVGPREAFF

v_call: TRBV7-9
j_call: TRBJ2-7
d_call: TRBD1
clone_size: -
cdr3_nt: TGTGCCAGCAGCTTAGCCGGGACAGGGAACGAGCAGTACTTC
cdr3_aa: CASSLAGTGNEQYF

v_call: TRBV9
j_call: TRBJ2-7
d_call: TRBD2
clone_size: -
cdr3_nt: TGTGCCAGCAGCTCCCACGGGACTAGCGGGAAGGGGGACGAGCAGTACTTC
cdr3_aa: CASSSHGTSGKGDEQYF

v_call: TRBV5-1
j_call: TRBJ1-5
d_call: TRBD1
clone_size: -
cdr3_nt: TGCGCCAGCAGCTTGGGGACAGGGGCCGATAATCAGCCCCAGCATTTT
cdr3_aa: CASSLGTGADNQPQHF

v_call: TRBV29-1
j_call: TRBJ2-1
d_call: TRBD2
clone_size: -
cdr3_nt: TGCAGCGTTGAACCAACGGGTGCTAGCGGGAGGTTCCGCTACAATGAGCAGTTCTTC
cdr3_aa: CSVEPTGASGRFRYNEQFF

v_call: TRBV18
j_call: TRBJ1-4
d_call: -
clone_size: -
cdr3_nt: TGTGCCAGCTCACGAGAAAAAGCAACTAATGAAAAACTGTTTTTT
cdr3_aa: CASSREKATNEKLFF

v_call: TRBV2
j_call: TRBJ2-7
d_call: -
clone_size: -
cdr3_nt: TGTGCCAGCACGCAGATGGTGGTAGAGCAGTACTTC
cdr3_aa: CASTQMVVEQYF

v_call: TRBV9
j_call: TRBJ2-7
d_call: TRBD2
clone_size: -
cdr3_nt: TGTGCCAGCAGCGCGGGACTAGCGGAACAGTACTTC
cdr3_aa: CASSAGLAEQYF

v_call: TRBV6-1
j_call: TRBJ1-1
d_call: -
clone_size: -
cdr3_nt: TGTGCCATATCAGAAGCTTTCTTT
cdr3_aa: CAISEAFF

v_call: TRBV9
j_call: TRBJ2-2
d_call: TRBD2
clone_size: once
cdr3_nt: TGTGCCAGCAGCCTAAGCCGTGATAGCGGGGGCACCGGGGAGCTGTTTTTT
cdr3_aa: CASSLSRDSGGTGELFF

v_call: TRBV19
j_call: TRBJ1-5
d_call: -
clone_size: few
cdr3_nt: TGTGCCAGTAGGTATAGCAATCAGCCCCAGCATTTT
cdr3_aa: CASRYSNQPQHF

v_call: TRBV5-4
j_call: TRBJ1-3
d_call: -
clone_size: -
cdr3_nt: TGTGCCAGCAGCTTGGGCCCCGCCGGGCACTCTGGAAACACCATATATTTT
cdr3_aa: CASSLGPAGHSGNTIYF

v_call: TRBV4-3
j_call: TRBJ2-1
d_call: -
clone_size: -
cdr3_nt: TGCGCCAGCAGTCCAAGCGGTATAAGGGGTAACAATGAGCAGTTCTTC
cdr3_aa: CASSPSGIRGNNEQFF

v_call: TRBV25-1
j_call: TRBJ1-5
d_call: -
clone_size: -
cdr3_nt: TGTGCCAGCAGTGATCGCCAGGGAAATCAGCCCCAGCATTTT
cdr3_aa: CASSDRQGNQPQHF

v_call: TRBV5-8
j_call: TRBJ2-3
d_call: -
clone_size: -
cdr3_nt: TGTGCCAGCAGCTTGGGGCGGGCAGATACGCAGTATTTT
cdr3_aa: CASSLGRADTQYF

v_call: TRBV28
j_call: TRBJ2-3
d_call: -
clone_size: -
cdr3_nt: TGTGCCAGCCGCTCTCTAGCGCTCTTAAGCACAGATACGCAGTATTTT
cdr3_aa: CASRSLALLSTDTQYF

v_call: TRBV6-5
j_call: TRBJ1-3
d_call: -
clone_size: once
cdr3_nt: TGTGCCAGCTGCTTGGCGCCCGGAAACACCATATATTTT
cdr3_aa: CASCLAPGNTIYF

v_call: TRBV6-6
j_call: TRBJ2-7
d_call: -
clone_size: -
cdr3_nt: TGTGCCAGCAGTTGGGTTCCGGGACTCGACTCCTACGAGCAGTACTTC
cdr3_aa: CASSWVPGLDSYEQYF

v_call: TRBV5-8
j_call: TRBJ1-2
d_call: TRBD1
clone_size: -
cdr3_nt: TGTGCCAGCAGCCCTCACAGGGGAGGCTCACACTATGGCTACACCTTC
cdr3_aa: CASSPHRGGSHYGYTF

v_call: TRBV30
j_call: TRBJ2-1
d_call: -
clone_size: -
cdr3_nt: TGTGCCTGGAGTGCCGACAGTCTGTTCTTC
cdr3_aa: CAWSADSLFF

v_call: TRBV30
j_call: TRBJ2-7
d_call: -
clone_size: -
cdr3_nt: TGTGCCTGGAGCGAACCCCCACTTTCCCACGAGCAGTACTTC
cdr3_aa: CAWSEPPLSHEQYF